One and the same sample provided the 27 T cell receptor beta chains below, sequenced in a study of blood T cell repertoires in COVID-19. Using immunoSEQ multiplex PCR, the repertoire was profiled, and TCRdb retains in-frame clones only, with some absent. The sample lists 200,000 to 250,000 clones; 70% to 90% were seen once. Sequences were obtained from peripheral blood. Receptors originate from a man aged 50-59 years with COVID-19, enrolled during active disease.

V is TRBV7-9 and J is TRBJ2-1, with 7 bases aligning to TRBD1. V lost 5 bases and J lost 8; bases outside the gene matches: 9. The CDR3 runs to 14 residues. Germline V CDR1 and CDR2: SEHNR, FQNEAQ (reference sequence). This chain's CDR3 is CASSPSTGVHEQFF. The CDR3 nucleotides read TGTGCCAGCAGCCCCTCCACAGGGGTTCATGAGCAGTTCTTC.

CDR3 bases: TGTGCCAGTAGTATAGGGGGAGCCCGCTCGGGCGGGGAGCTGTTTTTT. Amino acid sequence: CASSIGGARSGGELFF. This rearrangement joins TRBV19 to TRBJ2-2; tentatively, D is TRBD2 (5 bases). CDR3 size: 16 residues. Germline V gene sequence: CDR1 LNHDA, CDR2 SQIVND (reference sequence). V was clipped by 1 base and J by 7 bases, with 16 bases between them.

This clone was observed a few times. This chain joins TRBV6-5 and TRBJ1-4; D possibly corresponds to TRBD1 (6 bases). CDR1 and CDR2 from the germline V gene are MNHEY and SVGAGI. This CDR3 is 15 amino acids long. V was clipped by 5 bases and J by 4 bases, with 14 bases between them. For the CDR3, the DNA is TGTGCCAGCAGTACCAGGGGCAGGGGTAATGAAAAACTGTTTTTT. Translating it yields CASSTRGRGNEKLFF.

V gene TRBV7-3 combines with J gene TRBJ2-3; TRBD2 agrees at 7 bases. In germline, CDR1 is SGHTA, CDR2 FQGTGA. The CDR3 has 16 amino acids. The junction had 9 bases not matched to a gene; V was cut back by 1 base and J by 5 bases. Here the CDR3 DNA reads TGTGCCAGCAGCTTAAACGAAGGACTAGGCGAAGATACGCAGTATTTT. This gives the protein CASSLNEGLGEDTQYF.

This rearrangement joins TRBV4-2 to TRBJ1-4, with D hard to call. CDR1 and CDR2 from the germline V gene are LGHNA and YNFKEQ. This CDR3 has 17 amino acids. With 0 bases removed from V and 0 bases from J, the gap between germline ends came to 11 bases. CDR3 protein: CASSQDFVRSTNEKLFF. The CDR3 bases are TGTGCCAGCAGCCAAGATTTCGTCCGGTCAACTAATGAAAAACTGTTTTTT.

The chain joins TRBV7-9 to TRBJ1-1; the D gene is possibly TRBD1 (6 bases). Germline assignment: CDR1 SEHNR and CDR2 FQNEAQ (reference sequence). The V end lost 0 bases, the J end lost 0 bases, and 8 bases lay between the germline ends. This CDR3 contains 15 residues. CDR3 loop: CASSLARTVNTEAFF. Written as DNA, the CDR3 is TGTGCCAGCAGCTTAGCTAGGACAGTGAACACTGAAGCTTTCTTT.

This clone appeared once. The V gene is TRBV18, the J gene TRBJ1-1; 7 bases are a match to TRBD1. Germline lookup yields CDR1 KGHSH and CDR2 LQKENI. Trimming cost V 6 bases and J 1 base; bases outside gene matches: 8. This CDR3 has 15 amino acids. CDR3 in amino acids: CASSQSGQTNTEAFF. In DNA form, the CDR3 reads TGTGCCAGCTCCCAATCGGGACAGACGAACACTGAAGCTTTCTTT.

This clone was found once. Here the CDR3 reads CASSPLNRGNEKLFF. For the CDR3, the DNA is TGTGCCAGCTCACCACTGAACAGGGGAAATGAAAAACTGTTTTTT. This chain links TRBV18 with TRBJ1-4; 7 positions match TRBD1. This CDR3 is 15 amino acids long. Losses at the gene ends were 1 base for V and 5 bases for J; bases not matched to a gene: 4. Per germline, CDR1 KGHSH and CDR2 LQKENI.

The chain recombines TRBV6-5 with TRBJ2-7; 9 bases are a match to TRBD1. The CDR3 length is 14 residues. V was pared by 6 bases and J by 5 bases, with 8 bases of the junction left unmatched. Germline V gene lookup returns CDR1 MNHEY and CDR2 SVGAGI. CDR3 bases: TGTGCCAGCAGGGCAGGGACAGGGAGCGACGAGCAGTACTTC. Amino acid sequence: CASRAGTGSDEQYF.

This clone was seen only once. This rearrangement joins TRBV5-5 to TRBJ2-7; perhaps TRBD1 as D (5 bases). V dropped 3 bases and J dropped 7 bases, with 14 bases sitting between them. CDR1 and CDR2 from the germline V gene are SGHKS and YYEKEE (reference sequence). This CDR3 comprises 13 residues. The CDR3 protein is CASSYTGPREQYF. CDR3 DNA sequence: TGTGCCAGCAGCTACACAGGACCTCGGGAGCAGTACTTC.

The chain recombines TRBV27 with TRBJ2-7; 8 nucleotides agree with TRBD1. The CDR3 loop spans 13 amino acids. The V segment lost 6 bases and the J segment 4 bases; nucleotides outside the gene matches: 5. Germline values: CDR1 MNHEY, CDR2 SMNVEV (reference sequence). The CDR3 loop reads CASSRGLRYEQYF. CDR3 sequence (DNA): TGTGCCAGCAGCAGGGGGCTCAGGTACGAGCAGTACTTC.

This clone showed up just a few times. The chain uses TRBV29-1 and TRBJ1-2; maybe TRBD1 (5 bases). The V end lost 5 bases, the J end lost 4 bases, and 17 bases lay between the germline ends. The CDR3 totals 14 residues. Germline V lookup: CDR1 SQVTM, CDR2 ANQGSEA. DNA of the CDR3: TGCAGCGTTCAGGAGGGTAGGGGCAGCTATGGCTACACCTTC. Translating it yields CSVQEGRGSYGYTF.

For this clone: Other DNA sequences in this specimen translate into the identical CDR3. This chain uses TRBV29-1 with TRBJ2-2; 8 bases are a match to TRBD1. Germline V lookup: CDR1 SQVTM, CDR2 ANQGSEA. The trim removed 6 bases at V and 2 bases at J, leaving 2 bases unmatched. CDR3 length equals 13 residues. The CDR3 loop reads CSVGQGNTGELFF. CDR3 sequence (DNA): TGCAGCGTAGGACAGGGTAACACCGGGGAGCTGTTTTTT.

The rearrangement joins TRBV5-6 to TRBJ1-2; D gene ambiguous. The CDR3 sequence is 14 residues long. V was trimmed by 0 bases and J by 5 bases, leaving 11 bases between them. CDR1 and CDR2 from the germline V gene are SGHDT and YYEEEE. In DNA form, the CDR3 reads TGTGCCAGCAGCTTGGCCAGGTTATGGTATGGCTACACCTTC. Protein product: CASSLARLWYGYTF.

The chain employs TRBV19 and TRBJ2-1, with D possibly TRBD2 on 7 matching bases. The germline V and J ends were trimmed by 7 bases and 7 bases, with 20 bases remaining between them. The germline V gene has CDR1 LNHDA and CDR2 SQIVND (reference sequence). CDR3 size: 15 residues. The CDR3 reads CASTPLAGAQNEQFF. The DNA for the CDR3 is TGTGCCAGTACCCCTCTCGCGGGGGCTCAAAATGAGCAGTTCTTC.

The J gene is TRBJ2-7, the V gene TRBV19, with TRBD1 matching 7 bases. Germline assignment: CDR1 LNHDA and CDR2 SQIVND (reference sequence). J lost 2 bases, V lost 4 bases, and 8 bases had no gene match. The CDR3 has 15 amino acids. The CDR3 nucleotides read TGTGCCAGTAGTACGAAACAGGGGAAGGCCTACGAGCAGTACTTC. Amino acid sequence: CASSTKQGKAYEQYF.

This clone was counted once. The genes are TRBV6-5 and TRBJ2-5; no clear D. Trimming shortened V by 0 bases and J by 2 bases, and 7 bases separated the two germline ends. CDR1 MNHEY and CDR2 SVGAGI come from the germline V gene. The CDR3 contains 14 residues. CDR3 loop: CASSYSYNQETQYF. The CDR3, as DNA: TGTGCCAGCAGTTACTCGTACAATCAAGAGACCCAGTACTTC.

The rearrangement uses TRBV6-6 and TRBJ2-1, with 9 bases that match TRBD2. V trimming: 2 bases; J trimming: 4 bases; junction bases outside the gene matches: 6. Per the germline V gene, CDR1 is MNHNY and CDR2 is SVGAGI (reference sequence). This CDR3 region has 16 residues. This CDR3 is CASSYPGTSNYNEQFF. The CDR3, as DNA: TGTGCCAGCAGTTACCCCGGGACTAGCAATTACAATGAGCAGTTCTTC.

The chain combines TRBV10-3 with TRBJ1-1; D may be TRBD1 (5 bases). Germline CDR1 and CDR2: ENHRY and SYGVKD. The V and J ends lost 6 bases and 1 base respectively, with 12 bases between them. The CDR3 consists of 14 residues. The CDR3 protein is CAIRGEGQNTEAFF. CDR3 DNA sequence: TGTGCCATCAGGGGGGAGGGCCAGAACACTGAAGCTTTCTTT.

The chain recombines TRBV27 with TRBJ1-1; a weak D match, TRBD1 (5 bases). The germline V gene encodes CDR1 MNHEY and CDR2 SMNVEV (reference sequence). The CDR3 is 15 amino acids. V was pared by 6 bases and J by 6 bases, with 20 bases between. The CDR3 nucleotides read TGTGCCAGCAGAGGCCTCGGAGGGGCCGGAGCTGAAGCTTTCTTT. It codes for CASRGLGGAGAEAFF.

This clone occurred once. This chain joins TRBV28 and TRBJ1-2, with 7 nucleotides matching TRBD1. Unmatched junction bases numbered 8, after V lost 1 base and J lost 0 bases. The CDR3 covers 17 residues. Germline lookup yields CDR1 MDHEN and CDR2 SYDVKM. In DNA, the CDR3 is TGTGCCAGCAGTTTATCTCTTCTTACAGGGGCTAACTATGGCTACACCTTC. It translates to CASSLSLLTGANYGYTF.

The gene calls are TRBV5-4 and TRBJ2-3; 8 nucleotides match TRBD2. The CDR3 is made up of 16 amino acids. Losses at the gene ends were 4 bases for V and 5 bases for J; bases not matched to a gene: 12. Germline CDR1 and CDR2: SGHNT and YYREEE (reference sequence). The CDR3: CASSPAAGGRGDTQYF. The CDR3 nucleotides are TGTGCCAGCAGCCCGGCGGCGGGGGGCCGGGGAGATACGCAGTATTTT.

Here the CDR3 DNA reads TGTGCCAGCAGTCCTCAGCAGGGATATGGCTACACCTTC. Translation gives CASSPQQGYGYTF. The genes are TRBV28 and TRBJ1-2, with D tentatively TRBD1 (5 bases). The CDR3 has 13 residues. Trimming took 5 bases from V and 5 from J, leaving 12 bases between them. Germline V gene data show CDR1 as MDHEN and CDR2 as SYDVKM.

This clone is a singleton in its sample. The sample carries other DNA sequences with the same CDR3. The chain is built from TRBV19 and TRBJ1-5, with D uncertain. Germline CDR1 LNHDA, CDR2 SQIVND (reference sequence). Trimming cost V 3 bases and J 2 bases, with 8 bases left between them. This CDR3 spans 14 amino acids. The DNA of the CDR3 is TGTGCCAGTAGTATCGCGGGAGGCAATCAGCCCCAGCATTTT. This codes for CASSIAGGNQPQHF.

The chain employs TRBV3-1 (or the pseudogene TRBV3-2) and TRBJ1-1; possibly TRBD1 for D (6 bases). CDR3 length: 16 amino acids. CDR1 and CDR2 from the germline V gene are LGHDT and YNNKEL (reference sequence). The germline V and J ends were trimmed by 6 bases and 4 bases, with 21 bases remaining between them. CDR3 sequence reads: CASSQIPGVAGTEAFF. Here the CDR3 DNA reads TGTGCCAGCAGTCAAATTCCAGGGGTGGCGGGCACTGAAGCTTTCTTT.

The rearrangement uses TRBV18 and TRBJ2-3; 11 bases match TRBD2. CDR1 is KGHSH and CDR2 is LQKENI in the germline V gene. The junction had 2 bases not matched to a gene; V was cut back by 8 bases and J by 1 base. The CDR3 length is 14 residues. The CDR3 DNA is TGTGCCAGCCTACTAGCGGGGGGCACAGATACGCAGTATTTT. Amino acid sequence: CASLLAGGTDTQYF.

The chain carries TRBV15 and TRBJ2-5; 10 nucleotides agree with TRBD1. The CDR3 has 16 amino acids. Germline CDR1 reads LNHNV; CDR2 reads YYDKDF (reference sequence). With V trimmed by 3 bases and J by 2 bases, 6 bases remained unmatched. CDR3 sequence: CATSRGRDRGQETQYF. CDR3 bases: TGTGCCACCAGCAGGGGACGGGACAGGGGACAAGAGACCCAGTACTTC.